Listed here is a single T cell receptor (beta chain). Original handling: Reference gene primer amplification in the assay estimated nucleated cell counts. Only in-frame clones appear in the TCRdb table, and some are missing; sequencing was by immunoSEQ multiplex PCR. D and trimming come from the DNA, and the V and J calls and clone size come from that table. The top ten clones hold around 10% of a sample with about 320,000 clones, over 85% of them seen once. The germline gives CDR1 SGHTA, CDR2 FQGNSA. CDR3 size: 17 residues. Trimming cost V 0 bases and J 4 bases; bases outside gene matches: 7. It was during active infection that Seattle patients were enrolled and then longitudinally followed. The source of the sample is a study of blood T cell repertoires in COVID-19. Study-wide context: Spain, Italy and the United States supplied samples that represented acute and convalescent COVID-19. Sample material is recorded as cDNA or gDNA derived from T cells, B-cell-depleted T cells, or PBMCs.

The TCR sequence derives from a young woman with COVID-19, enrolled during active disease. The chain recombines TRBV7-2 with TRBJ2-4, with TRBD1 matching 9 bases. Material: peripheral blood. The CDR3 loop is CASSLAGPGQGKNIQYF. In DNA, the CDR3 is TGTGCCAGCAGCTTAGCGGGCCCCGGACAGGGGAAAAACATTCAGTACTTC.